Each of the 16 T cell receptor beta chains below was sequenced from the same sample in a study of control samples from healthy donors and cancer patients. Profiled with immunoSEQ multiplex PCR; TCRdb holds only in-frame clones, not every one. The profile shows approximately 58,000 clones, about 89% of them singletons. The sequenced sample consisted of PBMCs. The receptor source for this set is a woman aged 55-69 years with lung cancer.

The chain links TRBV9 to TRBJ2-2, with 7 bases lining up with TRBD2. Losses at the gene ends were 4 bases for V and 4 bases for J; bases not matched to a gene: 10. Per germline, CDR1 SGDLS and CDR2 YYNGEE. The CDR3 spans 16 residues. The CDR3 sequence: CASSSRGLEFTGELFF. CDR3 nucleotides: TGTGCCAGCAGCTCCCGAGGACTAGAGTTCACCGGGGAGCTGTTTTTT.

This rearrangement joins TRBV3-1 (or the pseudogene TRBV3-2) to TRBJ1-2; D is ambiguous. V lost 4 bases, J lost 4 bases, and 7 bases lay in between. The CDR3 is 12 amino acids. Germline V lookup: CDR1 LGHDT, CDR2 YNNKEL (reference sequence). The CDR3 sequence: CASSPDPYGYTF. CDR3 sequence (DNA): TGTGCCAGCAGCCCCGATCCCTATGGCTACACCTTC.

J is TRBJ2-1 and V is TRBV4-1, with 9 bases that match TRBD2. CDR3 size: 14 residues. Unmatched junction bases numbered 6, after V lost 3 bases and J lost 9 bases. Per germline, CDR1 MGHRA and CDR2 YSYEKL. CDR3: CASSQPGLASEQFF. For the CDR3, the DNA is TGCGCCAGCAGCCAGCCGGGACTAGCAAGTGAGCAGTTCTTC.

The V and J genes are TRBV15 and TRBJ2-7; 10 bases align to TRBD1. The CDR3 runs to 13 residues. Germline CDR1 is LNHNV and CDR2 is YYDKDF (reference sequence). J lost 5 bases, V lost 7 bases, and 5 bases had no gene match. In DNA, the CDR3 is TGTGCCACCAACCGGGACAGGGGCCACGAGCAGTACTTC. It translates to CATNRDRGHEQYF.

The V and J genes are TRBV19 and TRBJ1-5; TRBD1 is a possible D gene (5 bases). This CDR3 spans 14 amino acids. The V and J ends lost 4 bases and 3 bases respectively, with 10 bases between them. Per germline, CDR1 LNHDA and CDR2 SQIVND (reference sequence). The CDR3 region has the DNA TGTGCCAGTAGTACCGACAGCTACAATCAGCCCCAGCATTTT. It specifies CASSTDSYNQPQHF.

This chain joins TRBV4-2 and TRBJ2-5; 12 nucleotides agree with TRBD2. The trim removed 2 bases at V and 3 bases at J, leaving 1 base unmatched. CDR1 and CDR2 from the germline V gene are LGHNA and YNFKEQ. The CDR3 totals 15 residues. CDR3 sequence (DNA): TGTGCCAGCAGCCAACGGACTAGCGGGGAAGAGACCCAGTACTTC. This translates into CASSQRTSGEETQYF.

The chain links TRBV6-5 to TRBJ2-3, with 9 nucleotides matching TRBD2. V was pared by 2 bases and J by 4 bases, with 4 bases of the junction left unmatched. Germline lookup yields CDR1 MNHEY and CDR2 SVGAGI. The CDR3 consists of 15 residues. The CDR3 reads CASSYTRTSADTQYF. The CDR3 nucleotides read TGTGCCAGCAGTTACACTAGGACTAGCGCAGATACGCAGTATTTT.

The V call is TRBV6-6, the J call TRBJ1-1, with 7 positions matching TRBD1. This CDR3 contains 14 residues. Per the germline V gene, CDR1 is MNHNY and CDR2 is SVGAGI (reference sequence). Unmatched junction bases numbered 10, after V lost 6 bases and J lost 6 bases. The CDR3 here is CASSQQGSSSEAFF. In DNA form, the CDR3 reads TGTGCCAGCAGCCAACAGGGGTCTTCCTCTGAAGCTTTCTTT.

The V call is TRBV20-1, the J call TRBJ1-5; D is perhaps TRBD1 (5 bases). Trimming took 3 bases from V and 1 from J, leaving 10 bases between them. CDR3 size: 14 residues. Germline V gene data show CDR1 as DFQATT and CDR2 as SNEGSKA (reference sequence). CDR3 residues: CSASKGPSNQPQHF. CDR3 coding DNA: TGCAGTGCTAGTAAGGGACCAAGCAATCAGCCCCAGCATTTT.

On this clone: The junction and the germline gene differ at one end; a read error may be behind it. V is TRBV12-3 or TRBV12-4 and J is TRBJ1-2; perhaps TRBD1 as D (6 bases). The CDR3 is made up of 9 amino acids. CDR3 sequence: CAGPYREGF. CDR3 sequence (DNA): TGTGCCGGTCCATACAGGGAGGGCTTC.

V is TRBV19 and J is TRBJ2-2; 7 bases agree with TRBD2. The CDR3 totals 17 residues. Trimming cost V 3 bases and J 0 bases; bases outside gene matches: 7. Germline lookup yields CDR1 LNHDA and CDR2 SQIVND (reference sequence). Here the CDR3 DNA reads TGTGCCAGTAGTATGGCGGCCAGCGGGGCGAACACCGGGGAGCTGTTTTTT. Protein product: CASSMAASGANTGELFF.

The gene calls are TRBV6-1 and TRBJ2-1; 12 bases fit TRBD2. V trimming: 3 bases; J trimming: 7 bases; junction bases outside the gene matches: 4. Germline CDR1 MNHNS, CDR2 SASEGT. The CDR3 totals 15 residues. The CDR3 DNA follows: TGTGCCAGCAGTGATCTAGCGGGAGGGTCGAATGAGCAGTTCTTC. Translated, it gives CASSDLAGGSNEQFF.

This clone showed up just once. The rearrangement joins TRBV25-1 to TRBJ1-2; D possibly corresponds to TRBD1 (6 bases). The CDR3 has 16 residues. Germline V CDR1 and CDR2: MGHDK, SYGVNS. The V gene lost 7 bases and the J gene lost 0 bases, with 18 bases spanning the gap. CDR3 DNA sequence: TGTGCCAGCACCCAAGGGGGGGCCACCTCTAACTATGGCTACACCTTC. Amino acid sequence: CASTQGGATSNYGYTF.

The rearrangement uses TRBV27 and TRBJ1-6, with D maybe TRBD1 (5 bases). The CDR3 has 15 amino acids. The V gene lost 6 bases and the J gene lost 3 bases, with 12 bases spanning the gap. The V gene's germline CDR1 is MNHEY and CDR2 SMNVEV (reference sequence). The CDR3 spells CASRFGTDYNSPLHF. The CDR3, as DNA: TGTGCCAGCAGATTCGGGACGGACTATAATTCACCCCTCCACTTT.

The CDR3: CASSLGLGYTF. In DNA form, the CDR3 reads TGCGCCAGCAGCTTGGGACTAGGGTACACCTTC. V usage is TRBV5-1 and J usage is TRBJ1-2; D unclear. The CDR3 is 11 amino acids. Looked up from germline, CDR1 is SGHRS and CDR2 is YFSETQ. V lost 0 bases to trimming and J lost 11 bases, with 8 bases between them.

This sequence joins TRBV6-2 or TRBV6-3 and TRBJ2-2; maybe TRBD1 (5 bases). This CDR3 contains 16 residues. The germline V gene encodes CDR1 MNHEY and CDR2 SVGEGT. The V and J ends lost 6 bases and 2 bases respectively, with 16 bases between them. CDR3 bases: TGTGCCAGCAGCCCCCGACAGAATTCTAACACCGGGGAGCTGTTTTTT. It yields the protein CASSPRQNSNTGELFF.